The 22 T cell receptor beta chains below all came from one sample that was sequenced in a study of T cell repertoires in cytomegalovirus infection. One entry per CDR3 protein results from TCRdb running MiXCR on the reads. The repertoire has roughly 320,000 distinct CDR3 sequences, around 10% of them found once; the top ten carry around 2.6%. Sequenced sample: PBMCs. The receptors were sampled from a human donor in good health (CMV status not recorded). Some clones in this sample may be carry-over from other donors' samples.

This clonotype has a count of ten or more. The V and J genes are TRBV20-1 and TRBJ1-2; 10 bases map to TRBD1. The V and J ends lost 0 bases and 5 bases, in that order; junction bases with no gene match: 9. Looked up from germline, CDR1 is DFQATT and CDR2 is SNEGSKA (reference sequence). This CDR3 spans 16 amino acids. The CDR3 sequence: CSARDPPTDRGYGYTF. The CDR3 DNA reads TGCAGTGCTAGAGATCCTCCTACGGACAGGGGGTATGGCTACACCTTC.

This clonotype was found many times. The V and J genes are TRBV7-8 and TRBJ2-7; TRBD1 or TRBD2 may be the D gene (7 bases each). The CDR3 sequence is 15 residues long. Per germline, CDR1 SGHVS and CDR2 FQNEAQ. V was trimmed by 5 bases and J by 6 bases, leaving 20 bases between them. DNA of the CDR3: TGTGCCAGCAGCGGGCGTGGGAGGGGGCAACTCGAGCAGTACTTC. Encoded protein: CASSGRGRGQLEQYF.

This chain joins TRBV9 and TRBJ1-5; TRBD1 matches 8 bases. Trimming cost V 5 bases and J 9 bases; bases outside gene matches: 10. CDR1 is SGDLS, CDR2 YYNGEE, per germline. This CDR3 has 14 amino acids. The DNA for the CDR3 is TGTGCCAGCAGTGCCGGGACAGGAGTAACGCCCCAGCATTTT. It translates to CASSAGTGVTPQHF.

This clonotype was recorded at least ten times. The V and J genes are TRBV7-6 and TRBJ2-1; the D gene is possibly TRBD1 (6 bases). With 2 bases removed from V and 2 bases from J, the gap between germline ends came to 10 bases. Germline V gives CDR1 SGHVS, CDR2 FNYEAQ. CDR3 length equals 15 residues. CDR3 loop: CASSLTGSAYNEQFF. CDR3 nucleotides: TGTGCCAGCAGCTTAACAGGGAGCGCCTACAATGAGCAGTTCTTC.

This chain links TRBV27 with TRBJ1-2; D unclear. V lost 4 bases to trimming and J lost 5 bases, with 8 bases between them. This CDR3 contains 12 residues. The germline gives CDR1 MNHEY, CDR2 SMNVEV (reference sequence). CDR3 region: CASSSGAYGYTF. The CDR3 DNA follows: TGTGCCAGCAGTTCGGGAGCATATGGCTACACCTTC.

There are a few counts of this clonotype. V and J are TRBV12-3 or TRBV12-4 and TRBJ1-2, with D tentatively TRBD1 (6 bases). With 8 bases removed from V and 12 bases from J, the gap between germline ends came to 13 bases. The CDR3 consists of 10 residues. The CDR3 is CASFTGQHTF. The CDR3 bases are TGTGCCAGCTTTACAGGGCAGCACACCTTC.

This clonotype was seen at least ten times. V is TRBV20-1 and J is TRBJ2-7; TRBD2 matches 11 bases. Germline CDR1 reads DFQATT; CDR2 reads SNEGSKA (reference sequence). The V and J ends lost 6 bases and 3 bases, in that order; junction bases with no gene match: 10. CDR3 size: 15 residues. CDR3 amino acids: CSALTSGGLFYEQYF. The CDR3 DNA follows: TGCAGTGCCCTAACTAGCGGGGGACTTTTCTACGAGCAGTACTTC.

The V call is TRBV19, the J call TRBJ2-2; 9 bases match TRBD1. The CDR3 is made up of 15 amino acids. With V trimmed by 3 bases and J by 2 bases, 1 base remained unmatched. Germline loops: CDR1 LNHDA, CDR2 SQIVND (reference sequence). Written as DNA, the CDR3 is TGTGCCAGTAGTATGGGACAGGGAAACACCGGGGAGCTGTTTTTT. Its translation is CASSMGQGNTGELFF.

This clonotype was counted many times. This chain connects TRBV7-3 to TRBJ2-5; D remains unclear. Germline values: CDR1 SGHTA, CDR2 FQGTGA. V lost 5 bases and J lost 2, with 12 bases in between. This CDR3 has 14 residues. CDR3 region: CASSPTTRQETQYF. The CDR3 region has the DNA TGTGCCAGCAGCCCAACAACAAGACAAGAGACCCAGTACTTC.

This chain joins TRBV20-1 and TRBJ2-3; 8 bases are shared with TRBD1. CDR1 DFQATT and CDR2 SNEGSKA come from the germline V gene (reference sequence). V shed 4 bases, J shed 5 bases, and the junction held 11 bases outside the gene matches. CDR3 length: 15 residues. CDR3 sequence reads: CSATRDRSFEDTQYF. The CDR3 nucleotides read TGCAGTGCTACCCGGGACAGGTCCTTCGAAGATACGCAGTATTTT.

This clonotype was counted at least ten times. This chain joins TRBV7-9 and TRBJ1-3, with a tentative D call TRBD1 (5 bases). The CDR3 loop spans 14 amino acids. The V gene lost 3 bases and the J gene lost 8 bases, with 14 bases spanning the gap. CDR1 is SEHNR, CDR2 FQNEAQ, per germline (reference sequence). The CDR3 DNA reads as TGTGCCAGCAGCTTCCGCAGGGAAAGGGACACCATATATTTT. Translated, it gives CASSFRRERDTIYF.

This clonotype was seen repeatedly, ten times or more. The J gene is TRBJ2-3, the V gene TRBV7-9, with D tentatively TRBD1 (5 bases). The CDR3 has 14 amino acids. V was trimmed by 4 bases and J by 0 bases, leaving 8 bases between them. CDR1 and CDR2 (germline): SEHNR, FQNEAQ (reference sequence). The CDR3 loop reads CASSSSGSTDTQYF. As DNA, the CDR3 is TGTGCCAGCAGCTCATCAGGGAGCACAGATACGCAGTATTTT. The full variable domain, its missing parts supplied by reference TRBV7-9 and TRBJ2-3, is DTGVSQNPRHKITKRGQNVTFRCDPISEHNRLYWYRQTLGQGPEFLTYFQNEAQLEKSRLLSDRFSAERPKGSFSTLEIQRTEQGDSAMYLCASSSSGSTDTQYFGPGTRLTVL.

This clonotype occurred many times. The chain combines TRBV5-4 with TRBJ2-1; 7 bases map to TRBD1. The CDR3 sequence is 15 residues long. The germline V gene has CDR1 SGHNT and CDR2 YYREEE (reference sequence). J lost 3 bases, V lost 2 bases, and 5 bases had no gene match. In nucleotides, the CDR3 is TGTGCCAGCAGCTTCCGGACAGGCGTCTACAATGAGCAGTTCTTC. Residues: CASSFRTGVYNEQFF.

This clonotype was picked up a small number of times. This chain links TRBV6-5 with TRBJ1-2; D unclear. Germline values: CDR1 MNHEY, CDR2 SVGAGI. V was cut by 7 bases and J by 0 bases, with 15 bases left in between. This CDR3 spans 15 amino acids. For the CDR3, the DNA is TGTGCCAGCACCCCGCGCGCGATATCTAACTATGGCTACACCTTC. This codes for CASTPRAISNYGYTF.

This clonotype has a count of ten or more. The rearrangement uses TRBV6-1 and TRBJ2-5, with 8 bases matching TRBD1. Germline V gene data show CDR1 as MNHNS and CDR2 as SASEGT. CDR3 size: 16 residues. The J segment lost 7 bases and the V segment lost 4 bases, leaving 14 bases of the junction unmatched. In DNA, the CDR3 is TGTGCCAGCAGTGTGGGGACAGGACAAACGGGGCGGACCCAGTACTTC. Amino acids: CASSVGTGQTGRTQYF.

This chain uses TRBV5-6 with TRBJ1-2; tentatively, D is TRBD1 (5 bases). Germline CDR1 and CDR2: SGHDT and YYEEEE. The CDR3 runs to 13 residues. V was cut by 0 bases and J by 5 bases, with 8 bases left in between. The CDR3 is CASSLEGMYGYTF. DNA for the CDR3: TGTGCCAGCAGCTTGGAGGGGATGTATGGCTACACCTTC.

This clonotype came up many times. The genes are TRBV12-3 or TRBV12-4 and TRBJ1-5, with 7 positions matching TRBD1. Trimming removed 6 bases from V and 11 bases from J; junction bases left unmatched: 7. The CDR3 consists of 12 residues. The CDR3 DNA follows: TGTGCCAGCAGAGACAGGGAAAGGGCCCAGCATTTT. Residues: CASRDRERAQHF.

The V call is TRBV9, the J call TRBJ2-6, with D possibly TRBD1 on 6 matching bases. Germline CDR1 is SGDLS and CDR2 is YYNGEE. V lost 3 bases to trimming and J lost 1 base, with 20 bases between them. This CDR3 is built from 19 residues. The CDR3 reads CASSAHRQAIHSGANVLTF. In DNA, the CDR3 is TGTGCCAGCAGCGCTCATCGACAGGCTATACATTCTGGGGCCAACGTCCTGACTTTC.

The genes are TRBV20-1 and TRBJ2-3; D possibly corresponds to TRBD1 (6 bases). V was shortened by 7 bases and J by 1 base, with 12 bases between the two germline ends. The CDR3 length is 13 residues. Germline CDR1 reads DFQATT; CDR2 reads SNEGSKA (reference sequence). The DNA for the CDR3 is TGCAGTGTCACAGGGAGAGGCACAGATACGCAGTATTTT. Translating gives CSVTGRGTDTQYF.

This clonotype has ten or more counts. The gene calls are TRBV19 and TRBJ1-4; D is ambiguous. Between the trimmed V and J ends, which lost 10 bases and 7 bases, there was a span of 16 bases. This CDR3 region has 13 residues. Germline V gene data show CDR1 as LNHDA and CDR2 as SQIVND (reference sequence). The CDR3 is CATSPGVAEKLFF. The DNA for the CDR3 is TGTGCCACCTCCCCCGGGGTAGCTGAAAAACTGTTTTTT.

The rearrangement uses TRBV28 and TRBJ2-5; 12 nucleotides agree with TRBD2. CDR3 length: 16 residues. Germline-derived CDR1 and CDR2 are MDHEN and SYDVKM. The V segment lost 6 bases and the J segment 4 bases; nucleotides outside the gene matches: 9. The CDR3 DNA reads TGTGCCAGCAGCCTTCTAGCGGGGGGGGCAGTAGAGACCCAGTACTTC. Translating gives CASSLLAGGAVETQYF.

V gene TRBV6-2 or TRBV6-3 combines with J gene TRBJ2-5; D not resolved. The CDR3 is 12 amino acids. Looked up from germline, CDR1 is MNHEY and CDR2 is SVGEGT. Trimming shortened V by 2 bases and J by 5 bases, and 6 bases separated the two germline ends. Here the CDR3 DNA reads TGTGCCAGCAGTTACCCCGCGGAGACCCAGTACTTC. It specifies CASSYPAETQYF.